What follows is one T cell receptor (beta chain) and its context. What it binds is unknown. This same CDR3 is encoded by further DNA sequences in the sample. Every PCR was spiked with synthetic TCR analog templates. The method was immunoSEQ multiplex PCR; TCRdb's version includes in-frame clones alone and lacks a portion of them. The table records tens of thousands of clones, 79% of them present only once. The data were taken from a study of PD-L1 blockade in urothelial cancer. Study summary: Blood analyses occurred 3 weeks (second dose) and 6 weeks post treatment start. Specimens of blood held a median count of approximately 150,000 T cells.

Study-wide points: Below-median blood TCR clonality before treatment forecast better survival.

Sample time point: pretreatment peripheral blood. This receptor was identified in a man aged 65 to 85 with urothelial cancer. The specimen comprised PBMCs, sampled around atezolizumab (anti-PD-L1) treatment.

The CDR3 loop reads CASSLLTSTNEQFF. CDR3 in DNA: TGTGCCAGCAGCTTGCTCACTAGCACCAATGAGCAGTTCTTC. The V and J genes are TRBV7-9 and TRBJ2-1; D possibly corresponds to TRBD2 (6 bases). CDR3 length: 14 amino acids. CDR1 SEHNR and CDR2 FQNEAQ come from the germline V gene (reference sequence). Trimming left V 3 bases short and J 6 bases short, with 12 bases between.